One sample yielded the 18 T cell receptor beta chains listed below, sequenced in a study of T cell changes during pregnancy in multiple sclerosis. Using immunoSEQ multiplex PCR, the repertoire was profiled, and TCRdb retains in-frame clones only, with some absent. The sample lists some 48,000 clones, around 91% occurring once. Sequences were derived from CD8+ T cells from peripheral blood mononuclear cells, sampled in the second trimester of pregnancy. The receptors derive from a female donor with multiple sclerosis, enrolled in a pregnancy study.

The chain carries TRBV4-1 and TRBJ1-1; D is possibly TRBD1 (5 bases). Germline CDR1 is MGHRA and CDR2 is YSYEKL. V was trimmed by 1 base and J by 0 bases, leaving 6 bases between them. This CDR3 region has 14 residues. DNA of the CDR3: TGCGCCAGCAGCCAAGCAGGGATGAACACTGAAGCTTTCTTT. Protein product: CASSQAGMNTEAFF.

The chain has TRBV19 and TRBJ1-4; D gene ambiguous. The germline V gene has CDR1 LNHDA and CDR2 SQIVND (reference sequence). With 8 bases removed from V and 5 bases from J, the gap between germline ends came to 24 bases. The CDR3 is 17 residues long. CDR3 loop: CASPEILKENQNEKLFF. For the CDR3, the DNA is TGTGCCAGTCCCGAGATCCTTAAGGAGAACCAGAATGAAAAACTGTTTTTT.

This clone was seen just once. The chain has TRBV9 and TRBJ2-3; 8 bases fit TRBD2. The germline gives CDR1 SGDLS, CDR2 YYNGEE. V gave up 7 bases and J gave up 2 bases; unmatched junction bases: 3. The CDR3 is made up of 13 amino acids. This CDR3 is CASGRGVTDTQYF. The DNA for the CDR3 is TGTGCCAGCGGGCGGGGGGTCACAGATACGCAGTATTTT. Variable domain in full (rest from reference TRBV9 and TRBJ2-3): DSGVTQTPKHLITATGQRVTLRCSPRSGDLSVYWYQQSLDQGLQFLIQYYNGEERAKGNILERFSAQQFPDLHSELNLSSLELGDSALYFCASGRGVTDTQYFGPGTRLTVL.

V and J are TRBV29-1 and TRBJ2-1, with D hard to call. Germline V CDR1 and CDR2: SQVTM, ANQGSEA. The length of the CDR3 is 15 residues. Trimming stripped 2 bases from V and 6 bases from J, with 17 bases between. The CDR3 DNA sequence: TGCAGCGTTGAAAATCCCCCATTTACCAGCAATGAGCAGTTCTTC. Its translation: CSVENPPFTSNEQFF.

This chain uses TRBV29-1 with TRBJ2-5, with 7 bases identical to TRBD2. Trimming removed 7 bases from V and 2 bases from J; junction bases left unmatched: 16. The CDR3 has 16 amino acids. The germline gives CDR1 SQVTM, CDR2 ANQGSEA. The CDR3 is CSALPRLAGTQETQYF. The CDR3 coding sequence is TGCAGCGCATTACCTAGACTAGCTGGGACTCAAGAGACCCAGTACTTC. Filled out from reference TRBV29-1 and TRBJ2-5, the complete variable domain reads SAVISQKPSRDICQRGTSLTIQCQVDSQVTMMFWYRQQPGQSLTLIATANQGSEATYESGFVIDKFPISRPNLTFSTLTVSNMSPEDSSIYLCSALPRLAGTQETQYFGPGTRLLVL.

This sequence joins TRBV28 and TRBJ1-3; 8 nucleotides agree with TRBD1. After removal of 8 bases from V and 2 bases from J, the junction contained 5 bases not matched to a gene. The CDR3 totals 14 residues. Germline V gives CDR1 MDHEN, CDR2 SYDVKM. The CDR3 DNA reads as TGTGCCAGCGGGGAGACAGGGGCTGGAAACACCATATATTTT. This codes for CASGETGAGNTIYF. The whole variable domain, remainder taken from reference TRBV28 and TRBJ1-3, is DVKVTQSSRYLVKRTGEKVFLECVQDMDHENMFWYRQDPGLGLRLIYFSYDVKMKEKGDIPEGYSVSREKKERFSLILESASTNQTSMYLCASGETGAGNTIYFGEGSWLTVV.

The chain is built from TRBV4-2 and TRBJ2-7; the match to TRBD1 covers 7 bases. Trimming took 1 base from V and 1 from J; bases not matched to a gene: 4. This CDR3 contains 15 residues. CDR1 LGHNA and CDR2 YNFKEQ come from the germline V gene. The DNA of the CDR3 is TGTGCCAGCAGCCAAGGCGCAGGGGGTTCCTACGAGCAGTACTTC. This translates into CASSQGAGGSYEQYF.

Regarding this clone: One junction end disagrees with the germline gene, perhaps due to a read error. The genes are TRBV7-7 and TRBJ2-2; 7 bases align to TRBD1. CDR3 length: 16 amino acids. Germline V gene lookup returns CDR1 SSHAT and CDR2 FNYEAQ (reference sequence). The DNA of the CDR3 is TGTGCTAGCAGCCAAGGCCAGGGGGCGAACACCGGGGAGCTGTTTTTT. Amino acid sequence: CASSQGQGANTGELFF.

This clone showed up just once. The genes are TRBV27 and TRBJ2-7; 7 nucleotides line up with TRBD1. CDR1 and CDR2 (germline): MNHEY, SMNVEV (reference sequence). The CDR3 has 14 residues. The ends lost 3 bases at V and 2 bases at J; junction bases unmatched: 4. This CDR3 reads CASSLTGTAYEQYF. Here the CDR3 DNA reads TGTGCCAGCAGTTTGACCGGGACAGCCTACGAGCAGTACTTC.

This chain links TRBV14 with TRBJ2-7, with 7 bases aligning to TRBD2. V was pared by 3 bases and J by 4 bases, with 6 bases of the junction left unmatched. This CDR3 is 14 amino acids long. Germline V gene sequence: CDR1 SGHDN, CDR2 FVKESK. Here the CDR3 DNA reads TGTGCCAGCAGCCAGCGGGGGTTTTCGTACGAGCAGTACTTC. Translating gives CASSQRGFSYEQYF.

The chain is built from TRBV5-8 and TRBJ2-7; no clear D. Trimming left V 6 bases short and J 2 bases short, with 15 bases between. Germline V CDR1 and CDR2: SGHTS, YDEGEE. The CDR3 is 14 amino acids. The CDR3 spells CASTHAESPYEQYF. In nucleotides, the CDR3 is TGTGCCAGCACCCACGCGGAATCCCCCTACGAGCAGTACTTC.

The V gene is TRBV9, the J gene TRBJ2-1; 7 nucleotides align to TRBD1. In germline, CDR1 is SGDLS, CDR2 YYNGEE. The CDR3 covers 14 residues. With V trimmed by 4 bases and J by 9 bases, 10 bases remained unmatched. The CDR3: CASSPWDRPSEQFF. The CDR3 DNA reads as TGTGCCAGCAGCCCTTGGGACAGACCCAGTGAGCAGTTCTTC.

J is TRBJ2-3 and V is TRBV19, with TRBD2 identical over 12 bases. CDR1 is LNHDA and CDR2 is SQIVND in the germline V gene (reference sequence). The junction had 5 bases not matched to a gene; V was cut back by 5 bases and J by 2 bases. The length of the CDR3 is 16 residues. CDR3 amino acids: CASSGTSGSPTDTQYF. As DNA, the CDR3 is TGTGCCAGTAGTGGGACTAGCGGGTCGCCCACAGATACGCAGTATTTT.

The genes are TRBV7-9 and TRBJ1-1; D call uncertain. The CDR3 has 11 amino acids. CDR1 and CDR2 from the germline V gene are SEHNR and FQNEAQ (reference sequence). V was pared by 7 bases and J by 4 bases, with 7 bases between. CDR3 protein: CASTPGTEAFF. The DNA for the CDR3 is TGTGCCAGCACTCCAGGCACTGAAGCTTTCTTT.

As for this clone: This same CDR3 is encoded by further DNA sequences in the sample. The gene calls are TRBV29-1 and TRBJ2-7, with 8 positions matching TRBD1. The CDR3 is 15 amino acids. CDR1 is SQVTM, CDR2 ANQGSEA, per germline. After removal of 6 bases from V and 3 bases from J, the junction contained 13 bases not matched to a gene. The CDR3 coding sequence is TGCAGCGTCGCCTTGGACCCCACAGGGGGCTACGAGCAGTACTTC. This encodes CSVALDPTGGYEQYF.

This rearrangement joins TRBV9 to TRBJ1-2; 8 bases are a match to TRBD1. V trimming: 3 bases; J trimming: 5 bases; junction bases outside the gene matches: 6. This CDR3 has 14 residues. Germline CDR1 and CDR2: SGDLS and YYNGEE. The CDR3 here is CASSEDQGAYGYTF. The CDR3 region has the DNA TGTGCCAGCAGCGAAGACCAGGGGGCGTATGGCTACACCTTC.

The rearrangement joins TRBV10-2 to TRBJ1-2, with D unclear. This CDR3 spans 16 amino acids. The germline V gene encodes CDR1 WSHSY and CDR2 SAAADI. V shed 7 bases and J shed 0 bases, with 18 bases lying between them. The CDR3 protein is CASMTPGALANYGYTF. The CDR3 nucleotides read TGCGCCAGCATGACACCCGGTGCATTAGCTAACTATGGCTACACCTTC.

This chain connects TRBV2 to TRBJ1-1; D is possibly TRBD1 (6 bases). This CDR3 region has 13 residues. Germline V gene lookup returns CDR1 SNHLY and CDR2 FYNNEI. V shed 8 bases and J shed 1 base, with 11 bases lying between them. The CDR3 protein is CASGGQTNTEAFF. The CDR3 DNA sequence: TGTGCCAGCGGAGGACAGACGAACACTGAAGCTTTCTTT.